The clone carrying this T cell receptor beta chain was picked up one time. Its antigen is not known. The data were obtained in a study of cytomegalovirus exposure and HLA in healthy donors. Study as a whole: The same platform was used for the roughly 120 validation repertoires and the roughly 600 first-cohort repertoires, a later analysis reported.

Deletions cut 4 bases from V and 8 bases from J, with 10 bases between. The length of the CDR3 is 12 residues. Germline assignment: CDR1 SGHRS and CDR2 YFSETQ. Sequenced by immunoSEQ multiplex PCR; TCRdb stores in-frame clones only, minus some. This table holds roughly 95,000 clones, 85% found once. Study results and limitations: The study put 150 to 200 TCR beta chains on its list as cytomegalovirus-associated. Cytomegalovirus status was reportedly diagnosed by the classifier with high sensitivity and specificity. The authors confirmed in vitro that three CMV-associated chains were specific for CMV antigens.

The clonotype originates from a young man in good health and CMV-seropositive. This chain connects TRBV5-1 to TRBJ2-1; D unresolved. The source material was PBMCs. The CDR3 bases are TGCGCCAGCAGCCGCCTTGAGGATGAGCAGTTCTTC. It specifies CASSRLEDEQFF.